This T cell receptor (beta chain) stems from a study of blood T cell repertoires in COVID-19. At the level of the study: COVID-19 samples collected from the United States, Italy and Spain covered acute and convalescent phases.

This clone was recorded only once. Trimming left V 6 bases short and J 0 bases short, with 23 bases between. The CDR3 runs to 18 residues. Germline assignment: CDR1 SGHDN and CDR2 FVKESK. In the 2 weeks before study entry, exposed participants met a COVID-19 case, which was PCR-confirmed or clinician-diagnosed. In the study's own analysis: Amplification of reference gene primers provided the estimated nucleated cell counts. Sequenced by immunoSEQ multiplex PCR; TCRdb stores in-frame clones only, minus some. V, J and clone size are those of that table, while D and trimming were read from the DNA. The sample includes roughly 150,000 clones, approximately 80% seen only once; the top ten take approximately 5.3%.

The J gene is TRBJ1-1, the V gene TRBV14; a possible D gene is TRBD1 (6 bases). The specimen sequenced was PBMCs or T cells enriched from blood (not recorded which). The sequence was collected from a man between 65 and 85 years old who had been exposed to COVID-19. The CDR3 region is CASSSLRGSGSLNTEAFF. The CDR3 nucleotides are TGTGCCAGCAGTAGCTTAAGGGGGTCCGGCAGCTTGAACACTGAAGCTTTCTTT.